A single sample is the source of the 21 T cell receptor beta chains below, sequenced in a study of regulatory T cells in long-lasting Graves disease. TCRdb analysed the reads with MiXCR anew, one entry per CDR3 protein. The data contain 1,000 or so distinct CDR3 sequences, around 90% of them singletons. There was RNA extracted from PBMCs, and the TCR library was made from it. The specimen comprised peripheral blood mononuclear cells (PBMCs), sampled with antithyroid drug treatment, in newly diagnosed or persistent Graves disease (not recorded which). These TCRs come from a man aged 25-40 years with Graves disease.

The DNA for the CDR3 is TGTGCCAGCAGCTTACGGGCGGGAGACACCTACAATGAGCAGTTCTTC. This sequence encodes CASSLRAGDTYNEQFF. The V call is TRBV7-3, the J call TRBJ2-1; 7 nucleotides line up with TRBD2. The V segment lost 2 bases and the J segment 2 bases; nucleotides outside the gene matches: 6. The CDR3 consists of 16 residues. Germline V gene lookup returns CDR1 SGHTA and CDR2 FQGTGA.

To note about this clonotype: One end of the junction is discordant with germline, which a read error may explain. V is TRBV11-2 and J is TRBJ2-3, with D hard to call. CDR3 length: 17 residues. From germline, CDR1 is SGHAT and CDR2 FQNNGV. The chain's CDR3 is CASSSKASGPSTVTQYF. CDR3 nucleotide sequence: TGTGCCAGCAGCTCCAAGGCTAGTGGACCCAGCACAGTTACGCAGTATTTT.

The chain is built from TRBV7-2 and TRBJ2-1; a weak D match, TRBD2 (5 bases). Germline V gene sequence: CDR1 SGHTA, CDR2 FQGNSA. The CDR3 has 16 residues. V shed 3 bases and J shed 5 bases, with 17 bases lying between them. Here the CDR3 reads CASSLLGADINNEQFF. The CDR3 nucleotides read TGTGCCAGCAGCTTGTTGGGAGCGGATATAAACAATGAGCAGTTCTTC.

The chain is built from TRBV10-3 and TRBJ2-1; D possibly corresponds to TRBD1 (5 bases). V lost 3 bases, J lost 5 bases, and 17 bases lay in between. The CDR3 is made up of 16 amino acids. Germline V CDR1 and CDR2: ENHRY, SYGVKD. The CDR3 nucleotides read TGTGCCATCAGTGACCTATATACAGGTTCAAACAATGAGCAGTTCTTC. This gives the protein CAISDLYTGSNNEQFF.

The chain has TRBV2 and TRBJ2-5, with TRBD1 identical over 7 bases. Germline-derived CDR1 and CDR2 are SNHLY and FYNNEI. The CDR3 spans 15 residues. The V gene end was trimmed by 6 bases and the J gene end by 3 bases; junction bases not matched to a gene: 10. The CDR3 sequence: CASSVLTGTEETQYF. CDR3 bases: TGTGCCAGCAGCGTACTCACCGGGACAGAAGAGACCCAGTACTTC. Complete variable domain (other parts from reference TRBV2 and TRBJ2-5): EPEVTQTPSHQVTQMGQEVILRCVPISNHLYFYWYRQILGQKVEFLVSFYNNEISEKSEIFDDQFSVERPDGSNFTLKIRSTKLEDSAMYFCASSVLTGTEETQYFGPGTRLLVL.

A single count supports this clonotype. The CDR3 protein is CASSKTAHEAFF. Here the CDR3 DNA reads TGTGCCAGCAGCAAAACGGCCCATGAAGCTTTCTTT. The chain links TRBV21-1 to TRBJ1-1. TRBV21-1 is labeled a pseudogene. The CDR3 consists of 12 residues.

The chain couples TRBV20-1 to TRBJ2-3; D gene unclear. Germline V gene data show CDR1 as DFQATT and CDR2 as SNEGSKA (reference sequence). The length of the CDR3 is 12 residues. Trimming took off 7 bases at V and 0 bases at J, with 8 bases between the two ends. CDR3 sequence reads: CSGGTSTDTQYF. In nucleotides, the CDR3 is TGCAGTGGGGGAACTAGCACAGATACGCAGTATTTT.

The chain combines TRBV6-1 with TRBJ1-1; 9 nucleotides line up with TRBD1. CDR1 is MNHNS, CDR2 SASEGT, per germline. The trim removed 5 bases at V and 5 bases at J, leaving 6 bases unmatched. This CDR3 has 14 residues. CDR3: CASSPTGGRTEAFF. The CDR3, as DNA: TGTGCCAGCAGTCCAACAGGGGGCAGAACTGAAGCTTTCTTT.

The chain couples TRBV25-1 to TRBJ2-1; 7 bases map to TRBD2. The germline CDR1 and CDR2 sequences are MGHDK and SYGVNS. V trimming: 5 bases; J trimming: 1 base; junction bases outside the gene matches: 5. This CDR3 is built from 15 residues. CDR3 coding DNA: TGTGCCAGCAGTCCCCCGGGGGGATCCTACAATGAGCAGTTCTTC. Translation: CASSPPGGSYNEQFF.

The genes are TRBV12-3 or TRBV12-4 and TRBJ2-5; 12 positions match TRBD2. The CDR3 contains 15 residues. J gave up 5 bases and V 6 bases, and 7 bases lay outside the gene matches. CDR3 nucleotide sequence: TGTGCCAGCAGCCTCGGACTAGCGGGAAGGGAGACCCAGTACTTC. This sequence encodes CASSLGLAGRETQYF.

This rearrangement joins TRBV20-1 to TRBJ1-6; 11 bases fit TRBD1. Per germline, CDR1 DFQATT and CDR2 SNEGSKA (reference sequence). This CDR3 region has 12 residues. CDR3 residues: CRTGQGDSPLHF. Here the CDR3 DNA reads TGCAGGACGGGACAGGGGGATTCACCCCTCCACTTT.

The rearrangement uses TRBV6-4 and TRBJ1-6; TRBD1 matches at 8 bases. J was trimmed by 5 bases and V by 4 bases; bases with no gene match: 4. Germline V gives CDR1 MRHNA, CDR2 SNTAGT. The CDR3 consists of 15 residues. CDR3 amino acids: CASSVSGGHNSPLHF. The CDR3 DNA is TGTGCCAGCAGTGTCTCAGGGGGCCATAATTCACCCCTCCACTTT.

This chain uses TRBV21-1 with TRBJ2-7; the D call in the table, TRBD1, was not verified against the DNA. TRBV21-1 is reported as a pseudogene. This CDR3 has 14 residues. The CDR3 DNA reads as TGTGCCAGCAGCAGTCGGGACAGGGCCTACGAGCAGTACTTC. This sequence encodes CASSSRDRAYEQYF.

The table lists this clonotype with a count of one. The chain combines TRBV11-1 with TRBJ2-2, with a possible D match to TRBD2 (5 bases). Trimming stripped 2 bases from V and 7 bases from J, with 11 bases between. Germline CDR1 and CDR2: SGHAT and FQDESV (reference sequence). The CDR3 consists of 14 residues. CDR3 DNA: TGTGCCAGCAGCTTACTCCGCGGGTACGGGGAGCTGTTTTTT. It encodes CASSLLRGYGELFF.

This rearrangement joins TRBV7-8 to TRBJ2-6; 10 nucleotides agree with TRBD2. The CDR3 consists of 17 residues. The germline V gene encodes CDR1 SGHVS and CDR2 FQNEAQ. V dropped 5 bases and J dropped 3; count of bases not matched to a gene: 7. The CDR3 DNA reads TGTGCCAGCAGCCGCCCAGCGGGAGGGCGTGGGGCCAACGTCCTGACTTTC. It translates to CASSRPAGGRGANVLTF.

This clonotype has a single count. Here the CDR3 reads CASSQDWGGDTGELFF. CDR3 bases: TGTGCCAGCAGCCAGGACTGGGGCGGGGACACCGGGGAGCTGTTTTTT. The J gene is TRBJ2-2, the V gene TRBV3-1; D may be TRBD2 (6 bases). This CDR3 region has 16 residues. Germline-derived CDR1 and CDR2 are LGHDT and YNNKEL (reference sequence). The V end lost 3 bases, the J end lost 3 bases, and 14 bases lay between the germline ends. The complete variable domain, with remaining parts taken from reference TRBV3-1 and TRBJ2-2, reads DTAVSQTPKYLVTQMGNDKSIKCEQNLGHDTMYWYKQDSKKFLKIMFSYNNKELIINETVPNRFSPKSPDKAHLNLHINSLELGDSAVYFCASSQDWGGDTGELFFGEGSRLTVL.

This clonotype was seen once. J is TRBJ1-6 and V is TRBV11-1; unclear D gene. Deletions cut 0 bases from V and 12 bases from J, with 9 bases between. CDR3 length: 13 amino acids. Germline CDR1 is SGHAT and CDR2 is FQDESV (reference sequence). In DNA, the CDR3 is TGTGCCAGCAGCTTAGCAATTGGTCAACCCCTCCACTTT. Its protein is CASSLAIGQPLHF.

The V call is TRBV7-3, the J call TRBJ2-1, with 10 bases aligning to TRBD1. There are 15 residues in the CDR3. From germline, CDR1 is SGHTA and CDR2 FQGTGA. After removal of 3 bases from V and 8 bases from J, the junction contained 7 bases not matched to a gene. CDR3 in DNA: TGTGCCAGCAGCTTGACAGGGGGCGCTGGGTATGAGCAGTTCTTC. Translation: CASSLTGGAGYEQFF. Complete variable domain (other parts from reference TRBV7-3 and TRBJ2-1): GAGVSQTPSNKVTEKGKYVELRCDPISGHTALYWYRQSLGQGPEFLIYFQGTGAADDSGLPNDRFFAVRPEGSVSTLKIQRTERGDSAVYLCASSLTGGAGYEQFFGPGTRLTVL.

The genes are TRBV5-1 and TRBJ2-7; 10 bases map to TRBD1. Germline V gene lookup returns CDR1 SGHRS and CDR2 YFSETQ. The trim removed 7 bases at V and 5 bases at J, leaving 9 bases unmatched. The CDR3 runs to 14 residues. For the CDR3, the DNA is TGCGCCAGCGGGTCCGGGACAGGGGAAGACGAGCAGTACTTC. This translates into CASGSGTGEDEQYF.

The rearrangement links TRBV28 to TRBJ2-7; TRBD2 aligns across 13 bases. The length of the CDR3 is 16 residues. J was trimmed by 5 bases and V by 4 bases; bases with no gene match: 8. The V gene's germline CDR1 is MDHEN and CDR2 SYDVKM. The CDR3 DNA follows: TGTGCCAGCAGTTCAGGACTAGCGGGAGAGGATGACGAGCAGTACTTC. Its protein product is CASSSGLAGEDDEQYF.

For the CDR3, the DNA is TGTGCCACCAGTGATTTACGAGGAGCCCCCACAGATACGCAGTATTTT. Translated: CATSDLRGAPTDTQYF. J is TRBJ2-3 and V is TRBV24-1; D remains unclear. Germline CDR1 is KGHDR and CDR2 is SFDVKD. V was shortened by 1 base and J by 2 bases, with 12 bases between the two germline ends. This CDR3 has 16 amino acids.